One sample yielded the 5 T cell receptor beta chains listed below, sequenced in a study of human thymus T cells. Here immunoSEQ multiplex PCR was the method, and the copy in TCRdb shows in-frame clones only, minus some. The sample has tens of thousands of clones; around 94% are singletons. Sequencing used blood. The receptors derive from a boy younger than two with a congenital heart defect but otherwise immunologically healthy.

This sequence joins TRBV4-2 and TRBJ2-3; D may be TRBD2 (6 bases). The V end was cut by 4 bases, the J end by 0 bases, with 14 bases between. Germline values: CDR1 LGHNA, CDR2 YNFKEQ. CDR3 size: 16 residues. CDR3 nucleotide sequence: TGTGCCAGCAGCCTCCTAGCGAGATCGAGCACAGATACGCAGTATTTT. This gives the protein CASSLLARSSTDTQYF.

This clone was seen a few times. The chain links TRBV27 to TRBJ1-2; possible D gene TRBD1, 6 bases. The germline V gene has CDR1 MNHEY and CDR2 SMNVEV (reference sequence). V lost 2 bases and J 4 bases, leaving 11 bases between the germline ends. The CDR3 is 14 residues long. In DNA, the CDR3 is TGTGCCAGCAGTTTAACCGGGGGCGGCTATGGCTACACCTTC. It is translated as CASSLTGGGYGYTF.

This clone has a handful of counts. The chain is built from TRBV2 and TRBJ1-1; a weak D match, TRBD1 (5 bases). The germline V gene encodes CDR1 SNHLY and CDR2 FYNNEI. The CDR3 contains 13 residues. V lost 11 bases and J lost 2, with 15 bases in between. This CDR3 is CALAQVANTEAFF. The CDR3 coding sequence is TGTGCCCTGGCACAGGTGGCTAACACTGAAGCTTTCTTT.

This clone showed up just once. At one end, the junction sequence differs from germline, possibly due to a read error. This chain joins TRBV9 and TRBJ2-7, with D maybe TRBD2 (6 bases). From germline, CDR1 is SGDLS and CDR2 YYNGEE. CDR3 length equals 15 residues. CDR3 sequence reads: CASSVTGRDSDEQYF. In DNA, the CDR3 is TGTGCCAGCAGCGTAACGGGCAGGGACTCCGACGAGCAGTACTTC.

The chain links TRBV5-4 to TRBJ2-3; D remains unclear. The germline gives CDR1 SGHNT, CDR2 YYREEE (reference sequence). This CDR3 spans 15 amino acids. V was clipped by 0 bases and J by 1 base, with 9 bases between them. The CDR3, as DNA: TGTGCCAGCAGCTTGGCCACAGCGCGCACAGATACGCAGTATTTT. Translation: CASSLATARTDTQYF.